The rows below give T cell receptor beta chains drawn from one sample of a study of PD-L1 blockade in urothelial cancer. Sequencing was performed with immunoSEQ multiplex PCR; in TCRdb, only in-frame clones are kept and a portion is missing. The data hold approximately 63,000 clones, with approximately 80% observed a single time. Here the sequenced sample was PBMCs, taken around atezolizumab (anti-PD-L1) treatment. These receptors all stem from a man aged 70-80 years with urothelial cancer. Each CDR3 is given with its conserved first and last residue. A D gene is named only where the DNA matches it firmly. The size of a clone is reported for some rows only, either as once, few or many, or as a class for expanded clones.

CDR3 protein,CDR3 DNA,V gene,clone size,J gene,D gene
CASSLGPGVREQYF,TGTGCCAGCAGCCTGGGTCCGGGGGTTAGGGAGCAGTACTTC,TRBV5-6,.,TRBJ2-7,.
CASSPNLNYGYTF,TGTGCCAGCAGCCCCAACCTAAACTATGGCTACACCTTC,TRBV6-1,.,TRBJ1-2,.
CASSPPGGGRNNEQFF,TGTGCCAGCTCACCACCGGGCGGCGGGAGGAACAATGAGCAGTTCTTC,TRBV18,.,TRBJ2-1,TRBD2
CASSFSGTYQETQYF,TGTGCCAGCAGCTTTAGCGGAACGTACCAAGAGACCCAGTACTTC,TRBV11-2,.,TRBJ2-5,.
CASSAGSTGELFF,TGTGCCAGCAGCGCGGGTAGTACCGGGGAGCTGTTTTTT,TRBV9,.,TRBJ2-2,.
CASSQVTGSRSYNEQFF,TGTGCCAGCAGCCAAGTTACCGGGAGTCGCTCTTACAATGAGCAGTTCTTC,TRBV14,.,TRBJ2-1,.
CASSPTGTRRVSSTDTQYF,TGCGCCAGCAGCCCAACCGGGACTAGGAGGGTTTCGAGCACAGATACGCAGTATTTT,TRBV5-1,.,TRBJ2-3,TRBD2
CASSLASDRSTEAFF,TGTGCCAGCAGCTTGGCTTCGGACAGGTCCACTGAAGCTTTCTTT,TRBV5-4,.,TRBJ1-1,TRBD1
CSVEPAGEGGFGNEQFF,TGCAGCGTTGAGCCAGCGGGAGAAGGGGGTTTCGGCAATGAGCAGTTCTTC,TRBV29-1,.,TRBJ2-1,TRBD2
CASSEQRGAGDEQFF,TGTGCCAGCAGTGAACAGCGGGGCGCAGGGGATGAGCAGTTCTTC,TRBV11-1,once,TRBJ2-1,.
CASSYCGRFPYEQYF,TGTGCCAGCAGCTATTGCGGGCGCTTCCCCTACGAGCAGTACTTC,TRBV21-1,.,TRBJ2-7,.
CASSREGSRGAEAFF,TGTGCCAGCAGCCGGGAGGGGTCCAGGGGGGCTGAAGCTTTCTTT,TRBV5-4,.,TRBJ1-1,TRBD1
CAISESTPRGNTIYF,TGTGCCATCAGTGAGTCGACTCCCCGGGGGAACACCATATATTTT,TRBV10-3,.,TRBJ1-3,.
CASSQDLGLATGANVLTF,TGTGCCAGCAGCCAAGACCTGGGACTAGCGACTGGGGCCAACGTCCTGACTTTC,TRBV4-2,.,TRBJ2-6,TRBD2
CASSVGANTEAFF,TGTGCCAGCAGTGTGGGGGCGAACACTGAAGCTTTCTTT,TRBV6-4,few,TRBJ1-1,.
CASSVRQDGQETQYF,TGTGCCAGCAGCGTCCGACAGGACGGGCAAGAGACCCAGTACTTC,TRBV11-2,few,TRBJ2-5,.
CASRPGQGIEATNEKLFF,TGTGCCAGCAGGCCGGGACAGGGAATTGAGGCAACTAATGAAAAACTGTTTTTT,TRBV28,.,TRBJ1-4,TRBD1
CASSVKGLGYNEQFF,TGTGCCAGCAGCGTAAAGGGACTAGGTTACAATGAGCAGTTCTTC,TRBV9,few,TRBJ2-1,TRBD2
CASSQRDSGANVLTF,TGCGCCAGCAGCCAGAGGGACTCTGGGGCCAACGTCCTGACTTTC,TRBV4-1,.,TRBJ2-6,.
CSAKGGSSQETQYF,TGCAGCGCCAAAGGAGGCAGCAGCCAAGAGACCCAGTACTTC,TRBV29-1,.,TRBJ2-5,.
CASKTERIKRNIQYF,TGTGCCAGCAAAACGGAGAGGATTAAACGAAACATTCAGTACTTC,TRBV6-4,.,TRBJ2-4,.
CASSLEPSSTNQPQHF,TGTGCCAGCAGCTTAGAACCGTCTAGCACGAATCAGCCCCAGCATTTT,TRBV7-6,.,TRBJ1-5,.
CASSLATGSGNTIYF,TGTGCCAGCAGCTTAGCTACAGGGAGTGGAAACACCATATATTTT,TRBV7-9,few,TRBJ1-3,.
CAISERHRGRWTEAFF,TGTGCCATCAGTGAGAGACACAGGGGGCGATGGACTGAAGCTTTCTTT,TRBV10-3,.,TRBJ1-1,TRBD1
CASSLQGRGTGELFF,TGTGCCAGTAGTCTACAGGGTCGCGGCACCGGGGAGCTGTTTTTT,TRBV19,.,TRBJ2-2,.
CASGFKTGYGTDTQYF,TGTGCCAGCGGTTTTAAGACAGGGTACGGCACAGATACGCAGTATTTT,TRBV27,.,TRBJ2-3,TRBD1
CASSLSEFWNEQFF,TGTGCCAGCAGTTTATCTGAGTTTTGGAATGAGCAGTTCTTC,TRBV27,.,TRBJ2-1,.
CASSQTHVGGTYEQYF,TGTGCCAGCAGCCAGACTCACGTTGGCGGGACCTACGAGCAGTACTTC,TRBV4-2,once,TRBJ2-7,.
CASSSGINRGNQPQHF,TGTGCCAGCAGTTCCGGAATTAACCGGGGCAATCAGCCCCAGCATTTT,TRBV28,once,TRBJ1-5,.
CASSQGTGRDTQYF,TGCGCCAGCAGCCAGGGGACTGGCCGAGATACGCAGTATTTT,TRBV4-1,.,TRBJ2-3,.
CASSLIPGESDNEQFF,TGTGCCAGCAGTTTAATCCCGGGAGAGTCCGACAATGAGCAGTTCTTC,TRBV27,.,TRBJ2-1,.
CATSRDYDRGLSMNTEAFF,TGTGCCACCAGCAGGGATTACGACAGGGGGCTCTCCATGAACACTGAAGCTTTCTTT,TRBV15,.,TRBJ1-1,TRBD1
CASSFSYRGLKNTEAFF,TGTGCCAGCAGTTTCTCATATAGGGGACTGAAGAACACTGAAGCTTTCTTT,TRBV28,.,TRBJ1-1,.
CASSSAGSSSYNEQFF,TGTGCCAGCAGTAGCGCGGGGTCGAGCTCCTACAATGAGCAGTTCTTC,TRBV28,once,TRBJ2-1,.
CASSQRGEQFF,TGTGCCAGCAGCCAACGGGGGGAGCAGTTCTTC,TRBV4-2,.,TRBJ2-1,.
CASSQSRTAADGYTF,TGCGCCAGCAGTCAATCTCGGACTGCGGCGGATGGCTACACCTTC,TRBV23-1,.,TRBJ1-2,.
CASSWTGGNQPQHF,TGCGCCAGCAGCTGGACAGGGGGAAATCAGCCCCAGCATTTT,TRBV5-1,once,TRBJ1-5,TRBD1
CASSLVASGSTDTQYF,TGTGCCAGCAGCTTAGTAGCTAGCGGGAGCACAGATACGCAGTATTTT,TRBV7-2,.,TRBJ2-3,TRBD2
CASSPPHTGNQPQHF,TGTGCCAGCAGCCCACCGCACACAGGGAATCAGCCCCAGCATTTT,TRBV28,.,TRBJ1-5,.
CASRGTSGRVTDTQYF,TGTGCCAGCAGGGGGACTAGCGGGAGGGTCACAGATACGCAGTATTTT,TRBV28,.,TRBJ2-3,TRBD2
CASSRAGGNTGELFF,TGCGCCAGCAGCCGGGCAGGGGGGAACACCGGGGAGCTGTTTTTT,TRBV4-3,.,TRBJ2-2,TRBD1
CASRRTGTTTNEKLFF,TGTGCCAGTAGGAGGACCGGGACAACAACTAATGAAAAACTGTTTTTT,TRBV19,.,TRBJ1-4,.
CASNPPGGGYTF,TGTGCCAGCAACCCCCCCGGGGGTGGCTACACCTTC,TRBV7-9,.,TRBJ1-2,.
CASSELAGSSEQYF,TGTGCCAGCAGTGAACTAGCGGGAAGTAGCGAGCAGTACTTC,TRBV25-1,.,TRBJ2-7,TRBD2
CASSLFTGTEAFF,TGTGCCAGCAGCTTGTTCACAGGCACTGAAGCTTTCTTT,TRBV7-3,.,TRBJ1-1,.
CASSPLVTDTQYF,TGCGCCAGCAGCCCACTAGTCACAGATACGCAGTATTTT,TRBV5-1,.,TRBJ2-3,.
CASSGVAEETQYF,TGTGCCAGTAGTGGCGTAGCGGAAGAGACCCAGTACTTC,TRBV19,once,TRBJ2-5,.
CASSTTSGSYEQYF,TGTGCCAGCTCAACGACTAGCGGATCTTACGAGCAGTACTTC,TRBV18,.,TRBJ2-7,TRBD2
CGTAGVGDLTGELFF,TGTGGCACAGCAGGGGTAGGGGACCTCACCGGGGAGCTGTTTTTT,TRBV27,.,TRBJ2-2,.
CASSLAFTSNTEAFF,TGTGCCAGCAGCTTAGCGTTCACTTCGAACACTGAAGCTTTCTTT,TRBV7-9,.,TRBJ1-1,.
CASRPRAGDYGYTF,TGTGCCAGCAGACCCAGGGCAGGGGACTATGGCTACACCTTC,TRBV11-3,.,TRBJ1-2,.
CATSRGVSGAGEFF,TGTGCCACCAGCAGAGGGGTCAGCGGGGCCGGGGAGTTCTTC,TRBV15,.,TRBJ2-1,TRBD2
CASSWASGNEQYF,TGTGCCAGCAGTTGGGCTAGCGGGAACGAGCAGTACTTC,TRBV27,.,TRBJ2-7,TRBD2
CASSFNNEQFF,TGTGCCAGCTCCTTTAACAATGAGCAGTTCTTC,TRBV18,.,TRBJ2-1,.
CASSLSGANVLTF,TGTGCCAGCAGTCTCTCTGGGGCCAACGTCCTGACTTTC,TRBV27,.,TRBJ2-6,.